The clone carrying this TCR beta chain was found once. Its antigen is currently unknown. The data belong to a study of T cell responses to AZD1222 COVID-19 vaccine. Findings of the study overall: Spike-specific TCR depth and breadth grew after two AZD1222 doses. Donors were largely white British and mainly female; clonal diversity was possibly underestimated.

Generated by immunoSEQ multiplex PCR, the TCRdb table keeps only in-frame clones and is missing some. The sample lists tens of thousands of clones; about 80% were seen once. The CDR3 runs to 15 residues. The J segment lost 7 bases and the V segment lost 10 bases, leaving 13 bases of the junction unmatched. CDR1 is MNHEY, CDR2 SVGAGI, per germline. This rearrangement joins TRBV6-5 to TRBJ2-3; 11 bases map to TRBD1. The receptor comes from an adult who received the AZD1222 COVID-19 vaccine. Sequencing used peripheral blood, obtained 28 days after the second AZD1222 dose. CDR3: CATGQGATGLHTQYF. The CDR3 DNA sequence: TGTGCCACAGGACAGGGGGCGACTGGGCTACATACGCAGTATTTT.